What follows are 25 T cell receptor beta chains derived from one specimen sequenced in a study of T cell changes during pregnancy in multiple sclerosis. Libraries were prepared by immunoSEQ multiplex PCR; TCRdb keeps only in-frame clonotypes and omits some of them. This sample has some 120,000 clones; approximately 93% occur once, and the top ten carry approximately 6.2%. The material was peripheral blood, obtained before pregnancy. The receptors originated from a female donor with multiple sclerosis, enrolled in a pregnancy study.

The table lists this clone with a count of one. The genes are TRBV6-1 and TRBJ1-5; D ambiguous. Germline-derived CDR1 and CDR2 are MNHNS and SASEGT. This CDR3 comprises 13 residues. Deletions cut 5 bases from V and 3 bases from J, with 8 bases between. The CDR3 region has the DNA TGTGCCAGCAGTACAGAATTCAATCAGCCCCAGCATTTT. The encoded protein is CASSTEFNQPQHF.

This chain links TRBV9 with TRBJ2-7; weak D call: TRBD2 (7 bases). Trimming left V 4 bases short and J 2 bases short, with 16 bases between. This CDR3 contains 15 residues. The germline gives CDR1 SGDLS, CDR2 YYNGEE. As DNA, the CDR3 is TGTGCCAGCAGCCCAGGGGTGGCGGGGGCCTACGAGCAGTACTTC. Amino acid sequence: CASSPGVAGAYEQYF.

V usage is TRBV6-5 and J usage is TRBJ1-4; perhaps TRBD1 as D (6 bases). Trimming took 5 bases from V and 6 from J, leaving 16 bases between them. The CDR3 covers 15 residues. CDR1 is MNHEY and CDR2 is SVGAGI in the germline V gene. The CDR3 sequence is CASSRRRAGDEKLFF. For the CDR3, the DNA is TGTGCCAGCAGTCGCCGCCGGGCAGGGGATGAAAAACTGTTTTTT.

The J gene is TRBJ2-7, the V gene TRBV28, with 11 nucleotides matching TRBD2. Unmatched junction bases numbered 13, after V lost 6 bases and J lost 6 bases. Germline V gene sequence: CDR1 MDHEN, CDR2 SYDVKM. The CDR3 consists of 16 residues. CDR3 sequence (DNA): TGTGCCAGCAGGCTTATGACTAGCGGGAACCTTATCGAGCAGTACTTC. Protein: CASRLMTSGNLIEQYF.

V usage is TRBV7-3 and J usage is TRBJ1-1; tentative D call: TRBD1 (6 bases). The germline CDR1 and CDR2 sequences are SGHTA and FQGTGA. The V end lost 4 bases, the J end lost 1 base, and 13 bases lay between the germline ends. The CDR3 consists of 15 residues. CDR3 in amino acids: CASSSSGERNTEAFF. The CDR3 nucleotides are TGTGCCAGCAGCTCCTCAGGGGAACGGAACACTGAAGCTTTCTTT. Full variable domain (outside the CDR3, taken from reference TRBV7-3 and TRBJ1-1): GAGVSQTPSNKVTEKGKYVELRCDPISGHTALYWYRQSLGQGPEFLIYFQGTGAADDSGLPNDRFFAVRPEGSVSTLKIQRTERGDSAVYLCASSSSGERNTEAFFGQGTRLTVV.

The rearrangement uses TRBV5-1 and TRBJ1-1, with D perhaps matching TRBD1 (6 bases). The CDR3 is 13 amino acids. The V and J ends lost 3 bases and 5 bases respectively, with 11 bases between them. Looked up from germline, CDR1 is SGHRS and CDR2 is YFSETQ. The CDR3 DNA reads TGCGCCAGCAGCTGGACAGTCCTAACTGAAGCTTTCTTT. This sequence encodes CASSWTVLTEAFF.

CDR3 protein: CASSIRGTGGTEAFF. The CDR3 bases are TGTGCCAGTAGTATAAGGGGGACAGGGGGCACTGAAGCTTTCTTT. The rearrangement uses TRBV19 and TRBJ1-1; TRBD1 agrees at 11 bases. The V gene end was trimmed by 2 bases and the J gene end by 4 bases; junction bases not matched to a gene: 3. Germline lookup yields CDR1 LNHDA and CDR2 SQIVND (reference sequence). The length of the CDR3 is 15 residues.

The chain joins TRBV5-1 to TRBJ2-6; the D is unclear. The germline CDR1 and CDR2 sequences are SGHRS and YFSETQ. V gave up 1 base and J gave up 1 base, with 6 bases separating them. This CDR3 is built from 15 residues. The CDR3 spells CASSLSQSGANVLTF. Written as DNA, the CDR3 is TGCGCCAGCAGCTTGTCTCAGTCTGGGGCCAACGTCCTGACTTTC.

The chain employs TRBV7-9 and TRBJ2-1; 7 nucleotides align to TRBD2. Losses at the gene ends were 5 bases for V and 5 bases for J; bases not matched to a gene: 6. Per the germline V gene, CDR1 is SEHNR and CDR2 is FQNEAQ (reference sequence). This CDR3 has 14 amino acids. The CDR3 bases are TGTGCCAGCAGCCGCCTTGGGGGGGACAATGAGCAGTTCTTC. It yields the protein CASSRLGGDNEQFF. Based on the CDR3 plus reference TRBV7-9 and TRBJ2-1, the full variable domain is DTGVSQNPRHKITKRGQNVTFRCDPISEHNRLYWYRQTLGQGPEFLTYFQNEAQLEKSRLLSDRFSAERPKGSFSTLEIQRTEQGDSAMYLCASSRLGGDNEQFFGPGTRLTVL.

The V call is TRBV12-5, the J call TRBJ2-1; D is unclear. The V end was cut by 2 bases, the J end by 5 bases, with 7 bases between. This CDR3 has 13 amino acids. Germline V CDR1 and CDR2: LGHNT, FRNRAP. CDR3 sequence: CASGLSQNNEQFF. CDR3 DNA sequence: TGTGCTAGTGGTTTGTCCCAGAACAATGAGCAGTTCTTC.

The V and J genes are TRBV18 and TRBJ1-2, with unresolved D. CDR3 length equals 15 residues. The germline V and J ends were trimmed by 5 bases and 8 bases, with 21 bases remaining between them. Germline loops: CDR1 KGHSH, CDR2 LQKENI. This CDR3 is CASSAMNRESGGYTF. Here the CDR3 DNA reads TGTGCCAGCTCAGCCATGAATCGGGAATCAGGCGGCTACACCTTC.

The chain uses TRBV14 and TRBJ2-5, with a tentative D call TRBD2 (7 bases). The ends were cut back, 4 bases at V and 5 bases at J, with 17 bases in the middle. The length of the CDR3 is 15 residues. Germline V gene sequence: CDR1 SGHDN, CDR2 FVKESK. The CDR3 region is CASSLLTGGRETQYF. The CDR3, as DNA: TGTGCCAGCAGCCTCCTGACGGGGGGCAGGGAGACCCAGTACTTC.

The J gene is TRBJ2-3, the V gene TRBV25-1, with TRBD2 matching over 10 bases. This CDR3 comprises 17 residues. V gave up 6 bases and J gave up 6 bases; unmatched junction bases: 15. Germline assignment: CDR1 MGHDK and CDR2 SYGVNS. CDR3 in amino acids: CASSDVTSGAVRDTQYF. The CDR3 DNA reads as TGTGCCAGCAGCGACGTCACTAGCGGGGCCGTCCGGGATACGCAGTATTTT.

Here the CDR3 reads CASSKTWAGGTEAFF. The DNA of the CDR3 is TGTGCCAGCAGCAAGACCTGGGCAGGGGGCACTGAAGCTTTCTTT. The chain uses TRBV7-2 and TRBJ1-1, with TRBD1 identical over 7 bases. The CDR3 covers 15 residues. The V segment lost 5 bases and the J segment 4 bases; nucleotides outside the gene matches: 10. Germline-derived CDR1 and CDR2 are SGHTA and FQGNSA.

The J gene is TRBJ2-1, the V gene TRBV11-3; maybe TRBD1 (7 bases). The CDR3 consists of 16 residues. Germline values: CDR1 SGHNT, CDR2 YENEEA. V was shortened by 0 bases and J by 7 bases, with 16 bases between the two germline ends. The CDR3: CASSLETGPAGNEQFF. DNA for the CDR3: TGTGCCAGCAGCTTAGAGACAGGGCCGGCGGGGAATGAGCAGTTCTTC.

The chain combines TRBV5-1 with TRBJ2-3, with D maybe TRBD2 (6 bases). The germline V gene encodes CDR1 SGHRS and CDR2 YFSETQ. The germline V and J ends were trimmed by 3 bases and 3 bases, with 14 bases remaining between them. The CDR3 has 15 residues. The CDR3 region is CASSWGLLLTDTQYF. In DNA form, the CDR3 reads TGCGCCAGCAGCTGGGGACTGCTCCTAACAGATACGCAGTATTTT.

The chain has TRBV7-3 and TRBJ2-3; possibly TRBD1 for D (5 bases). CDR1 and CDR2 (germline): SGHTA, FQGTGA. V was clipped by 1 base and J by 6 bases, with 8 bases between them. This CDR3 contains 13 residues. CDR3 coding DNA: TGTGCCAGCAGCTTAATTTCAGGGGATACGCAGTATTTT. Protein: CASSLISGDTQYF.

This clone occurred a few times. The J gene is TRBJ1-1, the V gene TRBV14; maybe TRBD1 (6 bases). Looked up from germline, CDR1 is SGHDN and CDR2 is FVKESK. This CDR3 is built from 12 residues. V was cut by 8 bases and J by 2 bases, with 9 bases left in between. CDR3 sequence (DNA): TGTGCCAGCGGGACACTTAACACTGAAGCTTTCTTT. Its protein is CASGTLNTEAFF. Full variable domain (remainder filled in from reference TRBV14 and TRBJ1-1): EAGVTQFPSHSVIEKGQTVTLRCDPISGHDNLYWYRRVMGKEIKFLLHFVKESKQDESGMPNNRFLAERTGGTYSTLKVQPAELEDSGVYFCASGTLNTEAFFGQGTRLTVV.

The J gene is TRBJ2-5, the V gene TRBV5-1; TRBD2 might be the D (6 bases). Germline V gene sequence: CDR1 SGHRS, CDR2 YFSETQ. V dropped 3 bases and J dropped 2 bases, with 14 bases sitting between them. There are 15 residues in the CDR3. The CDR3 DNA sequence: TGCGCCAGCAGCTCGATAAGACTAGGGCAAGAGACCCAGTACTTC. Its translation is CASSSIRLGQETQYF.

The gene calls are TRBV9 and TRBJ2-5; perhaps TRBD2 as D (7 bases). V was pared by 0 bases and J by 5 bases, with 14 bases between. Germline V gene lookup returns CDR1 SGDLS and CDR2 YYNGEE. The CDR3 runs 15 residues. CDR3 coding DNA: TGTGCCAGCAGCGTAGGGGGGGGGCCTTGGGAGACCCAGTACTTC. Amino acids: CASSVGGGPWETQYF. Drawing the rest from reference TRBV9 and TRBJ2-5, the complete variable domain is DSGVTQTPKHLITATGQRVTLRCSPRSGDLSVYWYQQSLDQGLQFLIQYYNGEERAKGNILERFSAQQFPDLHSELNLSSLELGDSALYFCASSVGGGPWETQYFGPGTRLLVL.

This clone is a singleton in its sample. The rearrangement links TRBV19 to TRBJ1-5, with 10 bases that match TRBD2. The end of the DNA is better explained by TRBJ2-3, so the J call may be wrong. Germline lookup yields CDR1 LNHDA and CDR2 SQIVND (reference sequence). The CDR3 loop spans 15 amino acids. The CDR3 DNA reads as TGTGCCAGTAGGGTAGCGGGGGGCGGCAATCAGCCCCAGTATTTT. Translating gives CASRVAGGGNQPQYF.

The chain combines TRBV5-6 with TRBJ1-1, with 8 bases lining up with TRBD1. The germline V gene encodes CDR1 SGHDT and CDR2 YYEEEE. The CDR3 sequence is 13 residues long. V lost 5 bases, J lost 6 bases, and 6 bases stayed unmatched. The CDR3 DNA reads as TGTGCCAGCAGGTCGACAGGGGTCGCTGAAGCTTTCTTT. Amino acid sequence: CASRSTGVAEAFF.

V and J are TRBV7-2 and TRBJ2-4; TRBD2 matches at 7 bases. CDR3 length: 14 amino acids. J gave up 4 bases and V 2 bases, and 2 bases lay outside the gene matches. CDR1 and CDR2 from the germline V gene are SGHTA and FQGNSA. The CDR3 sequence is CASSLTRGKNIQYF. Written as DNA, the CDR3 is TGTGCCAGCAGCTTAACGCGGGGGAAAAACATTCAGTACTTC.

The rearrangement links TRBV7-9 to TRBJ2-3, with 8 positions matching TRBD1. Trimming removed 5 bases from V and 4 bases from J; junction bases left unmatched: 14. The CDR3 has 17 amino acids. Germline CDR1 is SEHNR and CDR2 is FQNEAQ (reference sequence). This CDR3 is CASSPPPWTGLPDTQYF. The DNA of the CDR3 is TGTGCCAGCAGCCCTCCCCCCTGGACAGGGCTTCCAGATACGCAGTATTTT.

The CDR3 coding sequence is TGTGCCAGCAGCAGTCCCGGGACAGAGTCCATGAACACTGAAGCTTTCTTT. Protein: CASSSPGTESMNTEAFF. The chain links TRBV5-6 to TRBJ1-1; 7 bases align to TRBD1. Germline loops: CDR1 SGHDT, CDR2 YYEEEE. CDR3 length equals 17 residues. Losses at the gene ends were 4 bases for V and 0 bases for J; bases not matched to a gene: 12.